The 17 T cell receptor beta chains reported below all come from one sample, sequenced in a study of cytomegalovirus exposure and HLA in healthy donors (dated 2017 in TCRdb). Library preparation was by the immunoSEQ multiplex PCR assay. A mixture of 60 forward primers for TCR Vbeta segments and 13 reverse primers for TCR Jbeta segments was used in the multiplex PCR. In its TCRdb copy, this immuneACCESS table keeps in-frame sequences only and misses some clones. Where compared with another copy, unresolved V genes explain less than half of these, and the others have no known cause. The sample yields roughly 180,000 clones; 70% to 80% were counted once. The ten largest clones add up to roughly 1.4% of the sample. The sequenced sample was PBMCs. All receptors come from a woman aged 25 to 39 in good health and CMV-seropositive.

The chain employs TRBV5-6 and TRBJ2-7, with 10 bases identical to TRBD2. The V gene's germline CDR1 is SGHDT and CDR2 YYEEEE. With 0 bases clipped from V and 4 bases from J, the junction kept 10 bases outside the gene matches. The CDR3 contains 17 residues. CDR3 loop: CASSLDGASGRGYEQYF. DNA for the CDR3: TGTGCCAGCAGCTTGGACGGGGCTAGCGGGAGAGGGTACGAGCAGTACTTC.

The chain links TRBV7-3 to TRBJ2-1; D may be TRBD1 (5 bases). Germline V gene data show CDR1 as SGHTA and CDR2 as FQGTGA. V gave up 0 bases and J gave up 1 base, with 16 bases separating them. The CDR3 contains 18 residues. CDR3 nucleotides: TGTGCCAGCAGCTTAACGAGTGGGGCCCTACTATCCTACAATGAGCAGTTCTTC. This sequence encodes CASSLTSGALLSYNEQFF.

This clone was found a few times. CDR3 sequence (DNA): TGTGCCAGCAGCTCCCTAGCGGGCGCGAACACCGGGGAGCTGTTTTTT. It encodes CASSSLAGANTGELFF. The genes are TRBV7-7 and TRBJ2-2; 8 bases fit TRBD2. Trimming removed 4 bases from V and 0 bases from J; junction bases left unmatched: 4. The CDR3 is 16 residues long. The V gene's germline CDR1 is SSHAT and CDR2 FNYEAQ (reference sequence).

DNA of the CDR3: TGTGCCAGCAGTCCACTTGCTGGGGAGCTGTTTTTT. This codes for CASSPLAGELFF. This chain uses TRBV27 with TRBJ2-2; D is unclear. Trimming removed 5 bases from V and 8 bases from J, with 9 bases in between. CDR1 MNHEY and CDR2 SMNVEV come from the germline V gene (reference sequence). The CDR3 sequence is 12 residues long.

This clone showed up just once. The chain combines TRBV28 with TRBJ2-7, with TRBD2 identical over 9 bases. The CDR3 length is 13 residues. The V gene's germline CDR1 is MDHEN and CDR2 SYDVKM. After removal of 6 bases from V and 3 bases from J, the junction contained 3 bases not matched to a gene. The CDR3 region has the DNA TGTGCCAGCAGACTAGCGGGCTTCTACGAGCAGTACTTC. Translating gives CASRLAGFYEQYF.

The gene calls are TRBV7-2 and TRBJ2-2; D perhaps matches TRBD1 (6 bases). CDR3 size: 15 residues. The germline V gene has CDR1 SGHTA and CDR2 FQGNSA. Trimming shortened V by 5 bases and J by 4 bases, and 14 bases separated the two germline ends. CDR3 bases: TGTGCCAGCAGCCTTACTTCAGGGGCCACCGGGGAGCTGTTTTTT. It yields the protein CASSLTSGATGELFF.

The CDR3 coding sequence is TGTGCCAGCAGTGGGACTAATATTGAGACCCAGTACTTC. It codes for CASSGTNIETQYF. The V call is TRBV2, the J call TRBJ2-5; possibly TRBD2 for D (6 bases). The CDR3 is 13 residues long. The ends were cut back, 4 bases at V and 5 bases at J, with 11 bases in the middle. CDR1 is SNHLY, CDR2 FYNNEI, per germline.

This clone showed up just once. V usage is TRBV4-3 and J usage is TRBJ2-1; D not resolved. The CDR3 covers 15 residues. Germline CDR1 and CDR2: LGHNA and YSLEER. Deletions cut 0 bases from V and 7 bases from J, with 13 bases between. CDR3 in amino acids: CASSQDGRVGNEQFF. CDR3 coding DNA: TGCGCCAGCAGCCAAGATGGCCGGGTAGGAAATGAGCAGTTCTTC.

This clone was detected only a few times. J is TRBJ2-2 and V is TRBV19; tentative D call: TRBD2 (6 bases). The CDR3 contains 17 residues. Germline loops: CDR1 LNHDA, CDR2 SQIVND (reference sequence). V lost 7 bases and J lost 0, with 18 bases in between. The CDR3 DNA follows: TGTGCCAGTATAGTAGGTGGCGGGATCGCGAACACCGGGGAGCTGTTTTTT. Amino acid sequence: CASIVGGGIANTGELFF.

The rearrangement links TRBV11-3 to TRBJ2-3, with 9 bases fitting TRBD2. CDR3 length equals 15 residues. V lost 1 base to trimming and J lost 2 bases; unmatched junction nucleotides: 1. CDR1 and CDR2 (germline): SGHNT, YENEEA. The CDR3 loop reads CASSLASGTTDTQYF. CDR3 DNA: TGTGCCAGCAGCTTAGCTAGCGGGACCACAGATACGCAGTATTTT.

The V and J genes are TRBV7-2 and TRBJ2-3; 10 nucleotides match TRBD2. V lost 4 bases, J lost 4 bases, and 8 bases stayed unmatched. Germline-derived CDR1 and CDR2 are SGHTA and FQGNSA. The CDR3 covers 16 residues. Here the CDR3 DNA reads TGTGCCAGCAGCTCGAAGACTAGCGGGCCGCCAGATACGCAGTATTTT. Translation gives CASSSKTSGPPDTQYF.

This chain uses TRBV7-3 with TRBJ2-1; TRBD2 aligns across 10 bases. V shed 2 bases, J shed 5 bases, and the junction held 3 bases outside the gene matches. This CDR3 comprises 15 residues. CDR1 is SGHTA and CDR2 is FQGTGA in the germline V gene. The CDR3 region has the DNA TGTGCCAGCAGCTTAGGACTAGCGGCCAACAATGAGCAGTTCTTC. Its protein is CASSLGLAANNEQFF.

V usage is TRBV7-9 and J usage is TRBJ2-7; D possibly corresponds to TRBD2 (5 bases). CDR1 and CDR2 from the germline V gene are SEHNR and FQNEAQ (reference sequence). The CDR3 loop spans 15 amino acids. The V end was cut by 5 bases, the J end by 0 bases, with 14 bases between. CDR3 residues: CASSPGLAFSYEQYF. The CDR3 DNA is TGTGCCAGCAGCCCCGGACTCGCGTTCTCCTACGAGCAGTACTTC.

The chain combines TRBV5-1 with TRBJ2-2, with TRBD2 matching 12 bases. Looked up from germline, CDR1 is SGHRS and CDR2 is YFSETQ. The length of the CDR3 is 15 residues. V shed 5 bases, J shed 6 bases, and the junction held 5 bases outside the gene matches. The CDR3 sequence: CASRRTSGVPGELFF. The CDR3 nucleotides read TGCGCCAGCAGGAGGACTAGCGGGGTCCCCGGGGAGCTGTTTTTT.

The gene calls are TRBV5-1 and TRBJ2-2; D ambiguous. The germline V gene encodes CDR1 SGHRS and CDR2 YFSETQ. Trimming pared 1 base from V and 6 bases from J, leaving 10 bases between. The CDR3 sequence is 14 residues long. CDR3 sequence: CASSLQQPAGELFF. The CDR3 nucleotides are TGCGCCAGCAGCTTGCAACAGCCTGCCGGGGAGCTGTTTTTT.

The chain employs TRBV7-3 and TRBJ2-7; 11 positions match TRBD1. The CDR3 extends over 14 amino acids. Per the germline V gene, CDR1 is SGHTA and CDR2 is FQGTGA. The J segment lost 6 bases and the V segment lost 5 bases, leaving 6 bases of the junction unmatched. The chain's CDR3 is CASSPSGQGGEQYF. The CDR3 DNA is TGTGCCAGCAGCCCTTCGGGACAGGGGGGCGAGCAGTACTTC.

The chain links TRBV6-6 to TRBJ1-3, with D maybe TRBD1 (6 bases). The CDR3 spans 15 residues. Germline-derived CDR1 and CDR2 are MNHNY and SVGAGI (reference sequence). Trimming left V 0 bases short and J 2 bases short, with 8 bases between. Written as DNA, the CDR3 is TGTGCCAGCAGTTACTCTGGGGGCACTGGAAACACCATATATTTT. The encoded protein is CASSYSGGTGNTIYF.